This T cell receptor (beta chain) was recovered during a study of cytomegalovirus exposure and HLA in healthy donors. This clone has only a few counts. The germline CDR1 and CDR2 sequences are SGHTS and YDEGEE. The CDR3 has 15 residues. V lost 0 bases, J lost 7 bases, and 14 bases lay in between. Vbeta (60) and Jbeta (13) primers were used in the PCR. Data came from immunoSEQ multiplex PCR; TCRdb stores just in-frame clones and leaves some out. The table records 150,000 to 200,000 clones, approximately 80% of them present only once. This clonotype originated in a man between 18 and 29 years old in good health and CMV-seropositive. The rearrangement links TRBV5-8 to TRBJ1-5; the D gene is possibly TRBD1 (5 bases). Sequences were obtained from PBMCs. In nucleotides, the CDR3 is TGTGCCAGCAGCTTGGTAGGGGCGGGGAACCAGCCCCAGCATTTT. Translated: CASSLVGAGNQPQHF.